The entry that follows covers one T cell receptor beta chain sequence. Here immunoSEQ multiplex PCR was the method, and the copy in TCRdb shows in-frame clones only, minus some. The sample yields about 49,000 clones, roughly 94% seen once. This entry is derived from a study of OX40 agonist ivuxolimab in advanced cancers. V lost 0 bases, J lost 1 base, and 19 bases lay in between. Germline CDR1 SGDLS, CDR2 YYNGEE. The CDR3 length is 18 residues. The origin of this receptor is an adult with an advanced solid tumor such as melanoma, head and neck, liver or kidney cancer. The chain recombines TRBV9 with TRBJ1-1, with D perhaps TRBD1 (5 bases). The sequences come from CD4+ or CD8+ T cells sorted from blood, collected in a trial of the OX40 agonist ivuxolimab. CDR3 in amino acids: CASSVGGYGLGPNTEAFF. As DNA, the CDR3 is TGTGCCAGCAGCGTAGGGGGGTATGGTTTAGGTCCGAACACTGAAGCTTTCTTT.